These 5 T cell receptor beta chains were all obtained from the same sample, sequenced in a study of cytomegalovirus exposure and HLA in healthy donors. The PCR had 60 Vbeta and 13 Jbeta primers. Sequenced by immunoSEQ multiplex PCR; TCRdb stores in-frame clones only, minus some. The table lists 210,000 or so clones, about 80% of them singletons. The material sequenced was PBMCs. The receptors here all came from a man aged 35-49 years in good health and CMV-seronegative.

J is TRBJ2-3 and V is TRBV2, with 10 bases matching TRBD1. The CDR3 covers 14 residues. V trimming: 10 bases; J trimming: 2 bases; junction bases outside the gene matches: 6. Germline lookup yields CDR1 SNHLY and CDR2 FYNNEI. In DNA form, the CDR3 reads TGTGCCAAAGCGGACAGGGGGGACACAGATACGCAGTATTTT. Its protein product is CAKADRGDTDTQYF.

The chain joins TRBV6-6 to TRBJ1-1, with TRBD1 identical over 7 bases. Germline CDR1 and CDR2: MNHNY and SVGAGI (reference sequence). With 8 bases clipped from V and 0 bases from J, the junction kept 3 bases outside the gene matches. There are 13 residues in the CDR3. For the CDR3, the DNA is TGTGCCAGCGCGGGACAGATGAACACTGAAGCTTTCTTT. It specifies CASAGQMNTEAFF.

V is TRBV7-3 and J is TRBJ2-1, with 11 positions matching TRBD2. Trimming cost V 5 bases and J 8 bases; bases outside gene matches: 5. Germline assignment: CDR1 SGHTA and CDR2 FQGTGA. This CDR3 region has 14 residues. CDR3 loop: CASSRSGGAHEQFF. The CDR3 DNA reads TGTGCCAGCAGCCGTAGCGGGGGGGCCCATGAGCAGTTCTTC.

This rearrangement joins TRBV7-3 to TRBJ1-1; no clear D gene. Germline V CDR1 and CDR2: SGHTA, FQGTGA. The CDR3 contains 13 residues. Trimming took 4 bases from V and 4 from J, leaving 10 bases between them. The CDR3 spells CASSSEVGTEAFF. Here the CDR3 DNA reads TGTGCCAGCAGCTCGGAGGTTGGCACTGAAGCTTTCTTT.

For the CDR3, the DNA is TGTGCCAGCAGTTTTCTTAGCGAGCAGTACTTC. Translation gives CASSFLSEQYF. This chain uses TRBV28 with TRBJ2-7; D gene uncertain. Germline values: CDR1 MDHEN, CDR2 SYDVKM. The CDR3 spans 11 residues. Trimming removed 3 bases from V and 6 bases from J, with 6 bases in between.